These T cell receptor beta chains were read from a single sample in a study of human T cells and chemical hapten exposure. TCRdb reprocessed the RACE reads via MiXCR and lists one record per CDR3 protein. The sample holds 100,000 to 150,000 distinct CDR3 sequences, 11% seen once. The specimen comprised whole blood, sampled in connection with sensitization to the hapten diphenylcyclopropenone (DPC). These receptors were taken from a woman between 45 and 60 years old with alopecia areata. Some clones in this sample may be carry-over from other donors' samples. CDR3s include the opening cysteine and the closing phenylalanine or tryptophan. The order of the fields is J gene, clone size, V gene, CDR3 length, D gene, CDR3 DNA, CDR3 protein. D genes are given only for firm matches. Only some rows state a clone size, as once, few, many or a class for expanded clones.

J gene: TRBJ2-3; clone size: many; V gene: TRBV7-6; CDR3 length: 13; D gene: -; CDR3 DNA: TGTGCCAGCAGCTTAGCGGGGTTGGATACGCAGTATTTT; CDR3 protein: CASSLAGLDTQYF
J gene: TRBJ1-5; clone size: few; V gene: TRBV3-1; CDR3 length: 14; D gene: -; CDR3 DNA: TGTGCCAGCTCCGCCGCGGAGAGCAATCAGCCCCAGCATTTT; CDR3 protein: CASSAAESNQPQHF
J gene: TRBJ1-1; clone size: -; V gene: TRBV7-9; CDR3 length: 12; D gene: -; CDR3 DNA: TGTGCCAGCAGCTTAAGAATCACTGAAGCTTTCTTT; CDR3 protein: CASSLRITEAFF
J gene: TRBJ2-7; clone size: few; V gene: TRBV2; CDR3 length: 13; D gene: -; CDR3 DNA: TGTGCCAGCGTCCTAGGAGGAGGAAGCGAGCAGTACTTC; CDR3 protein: CASVLGGGSEQYF
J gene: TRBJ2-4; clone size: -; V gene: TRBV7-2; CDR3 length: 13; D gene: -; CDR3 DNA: TGTGCCAGTGCCTCTATAGCCAAAAACATTCAGTACTTC; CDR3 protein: CASASIAKNIQYF
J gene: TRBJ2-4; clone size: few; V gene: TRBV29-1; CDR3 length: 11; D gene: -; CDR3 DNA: TGCAGCTCCGAGCAGGGAAACATTCAGTACTTC; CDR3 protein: CSSEQGNIQYF
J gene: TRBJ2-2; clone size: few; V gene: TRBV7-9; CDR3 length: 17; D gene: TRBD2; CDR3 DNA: TGTGCCAGCAGCCCGCGTACAGGACTAGCGACCACCGGGGAGCTGTTTTTT; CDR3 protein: CASSPRTGLATTGELFF
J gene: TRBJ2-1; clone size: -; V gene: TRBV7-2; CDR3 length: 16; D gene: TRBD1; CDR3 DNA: TGTGCCAGCAGCTTAGACGGGGGACAGGGATCGAATGAGCAGTTCTTC; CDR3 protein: CASSLDGGQGSNEQFF
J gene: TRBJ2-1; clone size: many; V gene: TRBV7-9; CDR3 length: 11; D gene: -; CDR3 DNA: TGTGCCAGCGGGGGGCCGAATGAGCAGTTCTTC; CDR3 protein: CASGGPNEQFF
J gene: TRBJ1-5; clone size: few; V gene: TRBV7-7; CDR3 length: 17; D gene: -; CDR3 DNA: TGTGCCAGCAGCTTAGAGATCCTAGGGCAGGGGAATCAGCCCCAGCATTTT; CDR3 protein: CASSLEILGQGNQPQHF
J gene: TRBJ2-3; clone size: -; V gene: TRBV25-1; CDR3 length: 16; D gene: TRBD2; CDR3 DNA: TGTGCCAGCAGTGAATGGTCTAGCGGGGGGGCAGATACGCAGTATTTT; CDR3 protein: CASSEWSSGGADTQYF
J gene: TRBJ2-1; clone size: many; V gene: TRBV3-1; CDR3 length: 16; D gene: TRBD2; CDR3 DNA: TGTGCCAGCAGCCAAGCGGGAGGGGGGGCCTACAATGAGCAGTTCTTC; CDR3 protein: CASSQAGGGAYNEQFF
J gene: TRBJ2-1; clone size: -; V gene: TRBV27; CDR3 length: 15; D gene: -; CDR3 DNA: TGTGCCAGCAGTTTATTCGACCAATACCGGGGTGAGCAGTTCTTC; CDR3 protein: CASSLFDQYRGEQFF
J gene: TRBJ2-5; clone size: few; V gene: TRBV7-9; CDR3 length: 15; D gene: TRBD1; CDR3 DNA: TGTGCCAGCAGCTTGACACAGGGGACGGGCGAGACCCAGTACTTC; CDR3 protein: CASSLTQGTGETQYF
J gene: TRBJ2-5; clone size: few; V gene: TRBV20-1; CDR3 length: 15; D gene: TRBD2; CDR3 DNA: TGCAGTGTGGGGCGCCTGCGGGGGGGCCAAGAGACCCAGTACTTC; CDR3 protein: CSVGRLRGGQETQYF
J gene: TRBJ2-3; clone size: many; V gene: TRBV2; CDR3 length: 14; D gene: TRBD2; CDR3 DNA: TGTGCCAGCATCGCTAGCGGGGTTTCAGATACGCAGTATTTT; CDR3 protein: CASIASGVSDTQYF
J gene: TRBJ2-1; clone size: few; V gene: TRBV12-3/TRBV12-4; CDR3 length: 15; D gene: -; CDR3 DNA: TGTGCCAGCAGTTTCCGGGGCAGCTCCTACAATGAGCAGTTCTTC; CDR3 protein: CASSFRGSSYNEQFF
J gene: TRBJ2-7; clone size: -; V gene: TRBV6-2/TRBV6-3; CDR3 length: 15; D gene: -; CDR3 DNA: TGTGCCAGCAGTCCGCCCATCTACCCCTCCTACGAGCAGTACTTC; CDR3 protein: CASSPPIYPSYEQYF
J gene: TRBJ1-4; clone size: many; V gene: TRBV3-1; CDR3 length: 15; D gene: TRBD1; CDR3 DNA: TGTGCCAGCAGCCAATGGACAGGGGGGAGTGAAAAACTGTTTTTT; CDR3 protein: CASSQWTGGSEKLFF
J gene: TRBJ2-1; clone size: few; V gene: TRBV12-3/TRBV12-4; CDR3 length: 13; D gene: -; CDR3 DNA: TGTGCCAGCAGCTCCGCCAACTACAATGAGCAGTTCTTC; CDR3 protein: CASSSANYNEQFF
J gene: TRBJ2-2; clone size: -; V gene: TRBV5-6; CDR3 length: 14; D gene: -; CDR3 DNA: TGTGCCAGCAGCCCGGAGCGGTACACCGGGGAGCTGTTTTTT; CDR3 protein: CASSPERYTGELFF
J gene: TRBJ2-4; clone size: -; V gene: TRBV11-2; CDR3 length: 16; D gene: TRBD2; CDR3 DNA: TGTGCCAGCAGCTTATGGGGTAGCGGGGCGAAAAACATTCAGTACTTC; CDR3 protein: CASSLWGSGAKNIQYF
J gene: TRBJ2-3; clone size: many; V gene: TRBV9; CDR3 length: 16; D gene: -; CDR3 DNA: TGTGCCAGCAGCGTAGGAAATAGCGGTACAAGAGATACGCAGTATTTT; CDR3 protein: CASSVGNSGTRDTQYF
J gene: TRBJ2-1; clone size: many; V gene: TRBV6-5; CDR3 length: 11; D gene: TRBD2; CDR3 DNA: TGTGCCAGCGTAGGCGGGAGTCAGCAGTTCTTC; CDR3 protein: CASVGGSQQFF
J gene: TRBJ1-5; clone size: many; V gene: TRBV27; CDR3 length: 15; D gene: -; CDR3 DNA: TGTGCCAGCAGTTTATCAGGGGGGCGCGGTCAGCCCCAGCATTTT; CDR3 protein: CASSLSGGRGQPQHF
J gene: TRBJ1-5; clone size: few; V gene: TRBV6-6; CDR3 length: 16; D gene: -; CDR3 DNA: TGTGCCAGCAGTTACAGCAAGGAGTTACGAAATCAGCCCCAGCATTTT; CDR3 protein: CASSYSKELRNQPQHF
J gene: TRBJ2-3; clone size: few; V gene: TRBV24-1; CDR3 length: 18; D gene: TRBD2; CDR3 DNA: TGTGCCACCAGTGATACTACCACTAGCGGGGCTAGCACAGATACGCAGTATTTT; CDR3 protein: CATSDTTTSGASTDTQYF
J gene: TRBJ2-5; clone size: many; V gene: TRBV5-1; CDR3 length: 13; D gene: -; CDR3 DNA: TGCGCCAGCAGCAGTGGACACCAAGAGACCCAGTACTTC; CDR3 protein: CASSSGHQETQYF
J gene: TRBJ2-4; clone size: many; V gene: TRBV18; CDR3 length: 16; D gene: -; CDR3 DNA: TGTGCCAGCTCACCACCGGGCAGGGGAGCCAAAAACATTCAGTACTTC; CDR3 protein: CASSPPGRGAKNIQYF
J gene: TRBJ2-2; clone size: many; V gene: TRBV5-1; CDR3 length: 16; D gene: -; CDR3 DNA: TGCGCCAGCAGCCCACTGGGGAGACAGAACACCGGGGAGCTGTTTTTT; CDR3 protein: CASSPLGRQNTGELFF
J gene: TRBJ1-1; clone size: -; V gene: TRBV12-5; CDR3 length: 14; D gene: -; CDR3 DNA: TGTGCTAGTGGGGGGACGGTGATGAACACTGAAGCTTTCTTT; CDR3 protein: CASGGTVMNTEAFF
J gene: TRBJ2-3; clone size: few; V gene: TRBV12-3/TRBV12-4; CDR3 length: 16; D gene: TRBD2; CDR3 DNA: TGTGCCAGCAGTTTAGCCGGGAGGGTTAGGACAGATACGCAGTATTTT; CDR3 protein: CASSLAGRVRTDTQYF
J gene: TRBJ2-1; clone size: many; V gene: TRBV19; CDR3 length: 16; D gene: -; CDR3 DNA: TGTGCCAGTAGTATAGGCAACAGACCACCCTACAATGAGCAGTTCTTC; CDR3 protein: CASSIGNRPPYNEQFF
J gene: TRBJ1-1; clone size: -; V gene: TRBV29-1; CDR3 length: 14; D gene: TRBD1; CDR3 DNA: TGCAGCGTAATAGGGGGCGCGGGGGAGACTGAAGCTTTCTTT; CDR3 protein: CSVIGGAGETEAFF
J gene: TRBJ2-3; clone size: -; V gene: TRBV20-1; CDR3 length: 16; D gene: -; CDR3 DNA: TGCAGTGCTAGAGCTCTTGGCCGGGACCACACAGATACGCAGTATTTT; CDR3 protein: CSARALGRDHTDTQYF
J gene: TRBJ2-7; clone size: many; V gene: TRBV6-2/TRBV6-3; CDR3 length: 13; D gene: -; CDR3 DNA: TGTGCCAGCAGTTACTCCAGGGCCCACGAGCAGTACTTC; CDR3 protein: CASSYSRAHEQYF
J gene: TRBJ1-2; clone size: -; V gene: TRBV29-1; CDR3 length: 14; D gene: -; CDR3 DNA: TGCAGCGTTGTATGGGGCAGTGGCGGCTATGGCTACACCTTC; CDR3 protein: CSVVWGSGGYGYTF
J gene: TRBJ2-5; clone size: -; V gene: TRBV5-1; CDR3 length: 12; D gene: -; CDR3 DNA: TGCGCCAGCAGCTTCGACCAAGAGACCCAGTACTTC; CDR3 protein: CASSFDQETQYF
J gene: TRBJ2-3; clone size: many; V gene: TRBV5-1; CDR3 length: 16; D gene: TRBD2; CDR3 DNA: TGCGCCAGCAGCTTGGGTGCTAGCGGCCCCACAGATACGCAGTATTTT; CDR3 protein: CASSLGASGPTDTQYF
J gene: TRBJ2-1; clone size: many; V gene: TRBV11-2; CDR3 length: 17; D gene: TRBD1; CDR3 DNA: TGTGCCAGCAGCCCAAGCGCCGGGACAGGGGCTTACAATGAGCAGTTCTTC; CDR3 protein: CASSPSAGTGAYNEQFF
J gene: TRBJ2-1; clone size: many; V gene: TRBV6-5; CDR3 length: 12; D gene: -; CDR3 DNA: TGTGCCACCGAGGACAGTCACAATGAGCAGTTCTTC; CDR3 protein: CATEDSHNEQFF
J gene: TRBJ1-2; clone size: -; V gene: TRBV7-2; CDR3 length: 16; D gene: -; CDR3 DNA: TGTGCCAGCAGCCCACGACAAGGGGATGCTAACTATGGCTACACCTTC; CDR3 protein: CASSPRQGDANYGYTF
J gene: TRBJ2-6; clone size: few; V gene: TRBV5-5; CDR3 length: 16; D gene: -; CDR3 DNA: TGTGCCAGCAGCCCTGTCGCGAAGACTGGGGCCAACGTCCTGACTTTC; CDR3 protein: CASSPVAKTGANVLTF
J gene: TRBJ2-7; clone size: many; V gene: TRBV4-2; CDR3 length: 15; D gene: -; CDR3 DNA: TGTGCCAGCAGCCAAGATACAGGACAGCTATACGAGCAGTACTTC; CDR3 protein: CASSQDTGQLYEQYF
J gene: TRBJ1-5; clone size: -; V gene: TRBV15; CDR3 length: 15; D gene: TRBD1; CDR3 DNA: TGTGCCACCAGTTTGGACAGGGCCACCAATCAGCCCCAGCATTTT; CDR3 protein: CATSLDRATNQPQHF
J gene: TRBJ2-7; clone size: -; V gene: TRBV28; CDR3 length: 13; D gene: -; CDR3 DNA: TGTGCCAGCAGTCATTTTGGGGGTTACGAGCAGTACTTC; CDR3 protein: CASSHFGGYEQYF
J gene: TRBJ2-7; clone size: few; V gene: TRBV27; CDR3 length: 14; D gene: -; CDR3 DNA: TGTGCCAGCAACCTAGTAGCACGACCCTACGAGCAGTACTTC; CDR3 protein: CASNLVARPYEQYF
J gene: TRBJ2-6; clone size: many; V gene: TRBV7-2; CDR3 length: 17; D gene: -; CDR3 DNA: TGTGCCAGCACACCCCTTACAGGGACGGGAAGGGCCAACGTCCTGACTTTC; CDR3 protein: CASTPLTGTGRANVLTF
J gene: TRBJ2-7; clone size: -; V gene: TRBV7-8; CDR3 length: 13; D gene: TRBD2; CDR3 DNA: TGTGCCAGCAGCCCCGGACTAGCCAAGGAGCAGTACTTC; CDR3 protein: CASSPGLAKEQYF
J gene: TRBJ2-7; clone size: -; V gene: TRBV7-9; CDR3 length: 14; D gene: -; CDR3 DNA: TGTGCCAGCAGCTTAGGGCCTGCTAGGTACGAGCAGTACTTC; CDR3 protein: CASSLGPARYEQYF
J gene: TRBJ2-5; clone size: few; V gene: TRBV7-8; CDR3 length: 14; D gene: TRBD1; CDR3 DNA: TGTGCCAGCAGCTCTGGGACAGTTCAAGAGACCCAGTACTTC; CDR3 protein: CASSSGTVQETQYF
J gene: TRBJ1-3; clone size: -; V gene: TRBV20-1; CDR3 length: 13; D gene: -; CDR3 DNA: TGCAGTGCGCCGGGCGAGGGAGGAAACACCATATATTTT; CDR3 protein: CSAPGEGGNTIYF
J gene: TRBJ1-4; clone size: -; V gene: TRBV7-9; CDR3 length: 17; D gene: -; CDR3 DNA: TGTGCCAGCAGCCCCCTAATGGGGGGCGGAACTAATGAAAAACTGTTTTTT; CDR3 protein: CASSPLMGGGTNEKLFF